The rows below give T cell receptor beta chains drawn from one sample of a study of blood T cell repertoires in COVID-19. Clones were sequenced by immunoSEQ multiplex PCR, and TCRdb holds only the in-frame ones, with some missing. The data hold around 180,000 clones, with roughly nine tenths observed a single time. Sequencing was done on a sample of peripheral blood. All receptors come from a man aged 70 or older with active or convalescent COVID-19. The CDR3 runs from the conserved cysteine through the conserved F or W. Fields, in order: clone size, D gene, J gene, V gene, CDR3 protein, CDR3 DNA. D genes are given only for firm matches. Only part of the rows carry a size: once, few, many, or a class if the clone is expanded.

- | - | TRBJ1-1 | TRBV28 | CASSWHGGRLEAFF | TGTGCCAGCAGTTGGCACGGGGGTAGACTTGAAGCTTTCTTT
few | - | TRBJ2-1 | TRBV4-3 | CASSRGSSYNEQFF | TGCGCCAGCAGCCGAGGGAGCTCCTACAATGAGCAGTTCTTC
- | - | TRBJ1-5 | TRBV10-3 | CAISAGDQPQHF | TGTGCCATCAGTGCAGGGGATCAGCCCCAGCATTTT
- | TRBD1 | TRBJ1-5 | TRBV15 | CATSRGSAQGSQPQHF | TGTGCCACCAGCAGAGGGAGTGCACAGGGGAGTCAGCCCCAGCATTTT
- | - | TRBJ1-6 | TRBV12-3/TRBV12-4 | CASSLTAPPLHF | TGTGCCAGCAGTTTGACAGCCCCACCCCTCCACTTT
- | - | TRBJ1-5 | TRBV15 | CATSKRLNQPQHF | TGTGCCACCAGCAAGAGACTAAATCAGCCCCAGCATTTT
- | TRBD2 | TRBJ2-1 | TRBV14 | CASSIAGGPHNEQFF | TGTGCCAGCAGCATAGCGGGAGGGCCCCACAATGAGCAGTTCTTC
- | TRBD1 | TRBJ1-2 | TRBV5-6 | CASSFDRATPRGYTF | TGTGCCAGCAGCTTCGACAGGGCCACCCCTCGGGGCTACACCTTC
- | TRBD1 | TRBJ2-2 | TRBV5-5 | CASSWDRRNTGELFF | TGTGCCAGCAGCTGGGACAGACGGAACACCGGGGAGCTGTTTTTT
- | - | TRBJ2-5 | TRBV5-1 | CASSFEGRETQYF | TGCGCCAGCAGCTTCGAGGGGAGGGAGACCCAGTACTTC
once | - | TRBJ1-5 | TRBV12-3/TRBV12-4 | CASSTQGNQPQHF | TGTGCCAGCAGTACACAGGGTAATCAGCCCCAGCATTTT
once | - | TRBJ2-3 | TRBV29-1 | CSVVSSAYTDTQYF | TGCAGCGTTGTGTCTAGCGCGTACACAGATACGCAGTATTTT
- | TRBD1 | TRBJ1-2 | TRBV11-2 | CASSLGDRSDGYTF | TGTGCCAGCAGCTTAGGGGACAGAAGCGATGGCTACACCTTC
- | - | TRBJ1-5 | TRBV6-1 | CASSEGPGNQPQHF | TGTGCCAGCAGTGAAGGGCCCGGCAATCAGCCCCAGCATTTT
- | - | TRBJ1-1 | TRBV7-3 | CASSPPGRVNTEAFF | TGTGCCAGCAGCCCCCCGGGGAGGGTGAACACTGAAGCTTTCTTT
- | - | TRBJ1-1 | TRBV18 | CASSPVSRNTEAFF | TGTGCCAGCTCACCAGTCTCCAGGAACACTGAAGCTTTCTTT